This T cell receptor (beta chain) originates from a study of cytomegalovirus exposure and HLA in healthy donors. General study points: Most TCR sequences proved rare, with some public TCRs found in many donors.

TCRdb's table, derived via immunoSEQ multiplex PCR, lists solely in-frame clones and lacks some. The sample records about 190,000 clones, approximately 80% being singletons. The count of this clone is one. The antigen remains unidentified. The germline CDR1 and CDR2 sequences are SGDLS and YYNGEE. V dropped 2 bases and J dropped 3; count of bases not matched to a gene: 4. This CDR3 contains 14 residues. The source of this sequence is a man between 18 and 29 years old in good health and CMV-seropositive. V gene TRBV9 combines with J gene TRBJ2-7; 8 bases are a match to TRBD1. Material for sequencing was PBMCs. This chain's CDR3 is CASSVGQAGYEQYF. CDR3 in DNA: TGTGCCAGCAGCGTGGGACAGGCTGGCTACGAGCAGTACTTC.